These 19 T cell receptor beta chains originate from one sample sequenced in a study of cytomegalovirus exposure and HLA in healthy donors. The PCR made use of 60 Vbeta and 13 Jbeta primers. Only in-frame clones appear in the TCRdb table, and some are missing; sequencing was by immunoSEQ multiplex PCR. The repertoire has about 180,000 clones, over 80% of them found once; the top ten carry roughly 1.2%. Source material: PBMCs. These receptors were obtained from a boy aged 2-15 years in good health and CMV-seronegative.

This chain connects TRBV19 to TRBJ1-1; TRBD1 is a possible D gene (6 bases). Germline V CDR1 and CDR2: LNHDA, SQIVND (reference sequence). Trimming removed 9 bases at V and 1 base at J, with 9 bases between. The length of the CDR3 is 12 residues. CDR3 bases: TGTGCCAGCTCGACAGGGAACACTGAAGCTTTCTTT. Protein sequence: CASSTGNTEAFF.

This clone was seen only a few times. The V and J genes are TRBV2 and TRBJ1-3; D unclear. V lost 7 bases and J lost 0, with 10 bases in between. This CDR3 has 14 residues. Germline assignment: CDR1 SNHLY and CDR2 FYNNEI. CDR3 nucleotides: TGTGCCAGCAAGTCACAGAACTCTGGAAACACCATATATTTT. Protein sequence: CASKSQNSGNTIYF.

This chain connects TRBV9 to TRBJ2-1; TRBD1 aligns across 9 bases. Per the germline V gene, CDR1 is SGDLS and CDR2 is YYNGEE. The CDR3 runs 16 residues. V shed 5 bases, J shed 5 bases, and the junction held 11 bases outside the gene matches. CDR3 residues: CASSLTSGTGNNEQFF. The CDR3 DNA follows: TGTGCCAGCAGTCTCACCTCCGGGACAGGGAACAATGAGCAGTTCTTC.

This chain links TRBV9 with TRBJ1-1; tentative D call: TRBD1 (5 bases). The CDR3 spans 17 residues. Germline-derived CDR1 and CDR2 are SGDLS and YYNGEE. V gave up 4 bases and J gave up 6 bases, with 25 bases separating them. The CDR3 DNA follows: TGTGCCAGCAGCCCCTTGAGAACAGGCCCCAATTTGCCTGAAGCTTTCTTT. Translated: CASSPLRTGPNLPEAFF.

The genes are TRBV19 and TRBJ2-5; TRBD2 aligns across 12 bases. This CDR3 contains 18 residues. Losses at the gene ends were 0 bases for V and 3 bases for J; bases not matched to a gene: 8. Germline lookup yields CDR1 LNHDA and CDR2 SQIVND (reference sequence). CDR3 region: CASSIEASGGARKETQYF. CDR3 coding DNA: TGTGCCAGTAGTATAGAGGCTAGCGGGGGGGCCAGGAAAGAGACCCAGTACTTC.

The CDR3 DNA is TGTGCCAGCAGTTTGGGTGGGCGGGGCCCCCCCTACGAGCAGTACTTC. Its protein product is CASSLGGRGPPYEQYF. V is TRBV27 and J is TRBJ2-7, with D perhaps matching TRBD2 (6 bases). The germline CDR1 and CDR2 sequences are MNHEY and SMNVEV (reference sequence). This CDR3 is built from 16 residues. V lost 3 bases, J lost 2 bases, and 17 bases lay in between.

V gene TRBV4-2 combines with J gene TRBJ2-2; 14 bases line up with TRBD2. Germline loops: CDR1 LGHNA, CDR2 YNFKEQ. V gave up 4 bases and J gave up 1 base; unmatched junction bases: 2. The CDR3 spans 17 residues. The CDR3 nucleotides are TGTGCCAGCAGCCGAGGACTAGCGGGAGGGAACACCGGGGAGCTGTTTTTT. Encoded protein: CASSRGLAGGNTGELFF.

This chain links TRBV10-3 with TRBJ2-5; weak D call: TRBD2 (7 bases). Between the trimmed V and J ends, which lost 4 bases and 7 bases, there was a span of 16 bases. Germline V lookup: CDR1 ENHRY, CDR2 SYGVKD. This CDR3 is built from 14 residues. The CDR3 reads CAISAAGAPGTQYF. CDR3 bases: TGTGCCATCAGTGCGGCGGGGGCCCCGGGGACCCAGTACTTC.

The chain couples TRBV18 to TRBJ2-7; 13 bases are a match to TRBD2. CDR1 KGHSH and CDR2 LQKENI come from the germline V gene. V shed 6 bases and J 2 bases; nucleotides not matched to a gene: 4. This CDR3 region has 15 residues. The CDR3 bases are TGTGCCAGCTCTCCTACTAGCGGGAGGGCCTACGAGCAGTACTTC. This translates into CASSPTSGRAYEQYF.

The J gene is TRBJ1-2, the V gene TRBV14; TRBD1 agrees at 8 bases. The V and J ends lost 0 bases and 8 bases, in that order; junction bases with no gene match: 11. Germline V CDR1 and CDR2: SGHDN, FVKESK. CDR3 length: 16 residues. The CDR3 DNA sequence: TGTGCCAGCAGCCAAGAACCGGACAGGGTTTGGACAGGCTACACCTTC. This codes for CASSQEPDRVWTGYTF.

The sample holds one count of this clone. The V call is TRBV13, the J call TRBJ1-2; 12 bases line up with TRBD1. CDR3 length: 14 residues. Germline lookup yields CDR1 PRHDT and CDR2 FYEKMQ (reference sequence). With V trimmed by 5 bases and J by 8 bases, 6 bases remained unmatched. The CDR3 protein is CASSTGQGARGYTF. CDR3 nucleotides: TGTGCCAGCAGCACGGGACAGGGGGCAAGAGGCTACACCTTC.

The gene calls are TRBV29-1 and TRBJ2-7; 8 bases match TRBD2. The CDR3 spans 15 residues. The V and J ends lost 6 bases and 5 bases, in that order; junction bases with no gene match: 15. CDR1 is SQVTM, CDR2 ANQGSEA, per germline. CDR3 protein: CSVSLAGLARNEQYF. In DNA, the CDR3 is TGCAGCGTGAGCCTCGCTGGACTAGCCAGAAACGAGCAGTACTTC.

The chain joins TRBV5-6 to TRBJ2-5; 15 bases are shared with TRBD2. The CDR3 consists of 17 residues. Looked up from germline, CDR1 is SGHDT and CDR2 is YYEEEE. V trimming: 1 base; J trimming: 3 bases; junction bases outside the gene matches: 4. CDR3 sequence reads: CASSLRTSGRVEETQYF. CDR3 nucleotide sequence: TGTGCCAGCAGCTTGAGGACTAGCGGGAGGGTCGAAGAGACCCAGTACTTC.

This rearrangement joins TRBV2 to TRBJ2-4, with a possible D match to TRBD1 (6 bases). Trimming took 8 bases from V and 0 from J, leaving 14 bases between them. Looked up from germline, CDR1 is SNHLY and CDR2 is FYNNEI. The CDR3 loop spans 15 amino acids. The CDR3 nucleotides read TGTGCCAGCGGACCTTGGACAGTAGCCAAAAACATTCAGTACTTC. Residues: CASGPWTVAKNIQYF.

V and J are TRBV5-1 and TRBJ1-3; a possible D gene is TRBD1 (5 bases). CDR1 SGHRS and CDR2 YFSETQ come from the germline V gene. There are 17 residues in the CDR3. V was shortened by 5 bases and J by 4 bases, with 22 bases between the two germline ends. The CDR3: CASRPTYRNRTGNTIYF. The CDR3 bases are TGCGCCAGCAGACCCACGTACAGGAACCGGACGGGAAACACCATATATTTT.

This clone showed up just a few times. The chain recombines TRBV6-6 with TRBJ1-3; D might be TRBD1 (6 bases). The V end lost 6 bases, the J end lost 4 bases, and 19 bases lay between the germline ends. CDR3 size: 16 residues. Per germline, CDR1 MNHNY and CDR2 SVGAGI (reference sequence). The CDR3 is CASRGRGGGSGNTIYF. In nucleotides, the CDR3 is TGTGCCAGCAGGGGACGGGGGGGCGGCTCCGGAAACACCATATATTTT.

The chain carries TRBV7-8 and TRBJ1-6; the D gene is possibly TRBD1 (5 bases). Germline assignment: CDR1 SGHVS and CDR2 FQNEAQ. Deletions cut 2 bases from V and 9 bases from J, with 11 bases between. CDR3 length: 14 amino acids. Written as DNA, the CDR3 is TGTGCCAGCAGCTTACGAAGGGGCTCTTCACCCCTCCACTTT. Protein: CASSLRRGSSPLHF.

V is TRBV30 and J is TRBJ2-7; D might be TRBD1 (5 bases). The CDR3 consists of 12 residues. Per the germline V gene, CDR1 is GTSNPN and CDR2 is SVGIG (reference sequence). The V end lost 8 bases, the J end lost 3 bases, and 14 bases lay between the germline ends. The CDR3 sequence: CAGSRVNYEQYF. The CDR3 DNA follows: TGTGCCGGCTCCAGGGTAAACTACGAGCAGTACTTC.

This chain links TRBV7-8 with TRBJ2-1; D perhaps matches TRBD2 (7 bases). V gave up 2 bases and J gave up 7 bases, with 9 bases separating them. The CDR3 length is 13 residues. CDR1 and CDR2 from the germline V gene are SGHVS and FQNEAQ. For the CDR3, the DNA is TGTGCCAGCAGCTTAAGGGGGGGGAATGAGCAGTTCTTC. This gives the protein CASSLRGGNEQFF.